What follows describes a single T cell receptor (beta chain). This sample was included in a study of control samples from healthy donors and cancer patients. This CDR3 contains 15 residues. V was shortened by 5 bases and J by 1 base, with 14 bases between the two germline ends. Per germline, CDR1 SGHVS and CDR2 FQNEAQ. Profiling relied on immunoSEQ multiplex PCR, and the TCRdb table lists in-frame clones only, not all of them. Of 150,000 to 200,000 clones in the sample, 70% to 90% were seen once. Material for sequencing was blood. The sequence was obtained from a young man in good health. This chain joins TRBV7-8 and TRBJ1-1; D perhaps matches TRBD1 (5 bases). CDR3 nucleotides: TGTGCCAGCAGCCTGGGGCGAGTAGCGAACACTGAAGCTTTCTTT. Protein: CASSLGRVANTEAFF.